A single sample is the source of the 23 T cell receptor beta chains below, sequenced in a study of graft-versus-host responses after intestinal transplantation. Repertoires were generated with immunoSEQ multiplex PCR, while TCRdb's copy carries only in-frame clones and drops some. The table shows tens of thousands of clones, with 90% to 95% occurring only once. Antigens of these TCRs are unknown. Specimen: unstimulated CD4+ T cells sorted from spleen or lymph node cells, collected before intestinal transplant. These receptors came from a human donor who received an intestinal transplant.

The chain uses TRBV20-1 and TRBJ1-2; a possible D gene is TRBD1 (5 bases). This CDR3 has 11 amino acids. Looked up from germline, CDR1 is DFQATT and CDR2 is SNEGSKA (reference sequence). V was shortened by 3 bases and J by 7 bases, with 9 bases between the two germline ends. CDR3 DNA sequence: TGCAGTGCTAGGAGCGGGACTGGCTACACCTTC. This sequence encodes CSARSGTGYTF.

The sample holds one count of this clone. J is TRBJ2-3 and V is TRBV18; possibly TRBD1 for D (5 bases). The germline V gene encodes CDR1 KGHSH and CDR2 LQKENI. This CDR3 spans 15 amino acids. The ends were cut back, 6 bases at V and 1 base at J, with 14 bases in the middle. CDR3 sequence: CASSSDSLGTDTQYF. As DNA, the CDR3 is TGTGCCAGCTCGTCCGACAGCTTGGGCACAGATACGCAGTATTTT.

CDR3 coding DNA: TGTGCCAGCAGCTTATGGACAGGGGGCTTCGGACGGGGTACGCAGTATTTT. The encoded protein is CASSLWTGGFGRGTQYF. This sequence joins TRBV7-2 and TRBJ2-3; 11 bases map to TRBD1. J gave up 8 bases and V 2 bases, and 12 bases lay outside the gene matches. This CDR3 spans 17 amino acids. CDR1 SGHTA and CDR2 FQGNSA come from the germline V gene.

This chain joins TRBV7-9 and TRBJ2-1; TRBD1 might be the D (5 bases). V was shortened by 2 bases and J by 5 bases, with 10 bases between the two germline ends. The CDR3 spans 14 residues. Germline V gives CDR1 SEHNR, CDR2 FQNEAQ (reference sequence). CDR3 in DNA: TGTGCCAGCAGCTTAATGACCAGGGACAATGAGCAGTTCTTC. Residues: CASSLMTRDNEQFF.

This rearrangement joins TRBV30 to TRBJ1-4; D is possibly TRBD1 (5 bases). The CDR3 consists of 15 residues. Trimming cost V 4 bases and J 0 bases, with 12 bases left between them. Germline CDR1 is GTSNPN and CDR2 is SVGIG (reference sequence). CDR3 DNA: TGTGCCTGGAAAAAAGGGGTCACAACTAATGAAAAACTGTTTTTT. It is translated as CAWKKGVTTNEKLFF. The full variable domain, with the rest looked up from reference TRBV30 and TRBJ1-4, is SQTIHQWPATLVQPVGSPLSLECTVEGTSNPNLYWYRQAAGRGLQLLFYSVGIGQISSEVPQNLSASRPQDRQFILSSKKLLLSDSGFYLCAWKKGVTTNEKLFFGSGTQLSVL.

The V call is TRBV15, the J call TRBJ2-2, with TRBD2 identical over 13 bases. Per the germline V gene, CDR1 is LNHNV and CDR2 is YYDKDF (reference sequence). The CDR3 has 19 residues. V was pared by 1 base and J by 4 bases, with 9 bases of the junction left unmatched. For the CDR3, the DNA is TGTGCCACCAGCAGAGGCACACTAGCGGGGGGGCCTAGCACCGGGGAGCTGTTTTTT. Its protein is CATSRGTLAGGPSTGELFF.

Only one count was recorded for this clone. The V gene is TRBV5-1, the J gene TRBJ1-6, with TRBD1 matching over 7 bases. Unmatched junction bases numbered 5, after V lost 1 base and J lost 7 bases. The CDR3 contains 15 residues. CDR1 SGHRS and CDR2 YFSETQ come from the germline V gene. Here the CDR3 reads CASSLLGQTNSPLHF. In nucleotides, the CDR3 is TGCGCCAGCAGCTTGCTGGGACAGACAAATTCACCCCTCCACTTT.

The rearrangement links TRBV5-5 to TRBJ2-1; 14 nucleotides match TRBD2. Germline CDR1 reads SGHKS; CDR2 reads YYEKEE (reference sequence). The CDR3 loop spans 17 amino acids. V trimming: 2 bases; J trimming: 7 bases; junction bases outside the gene matches: 8. The CDR3 nucleotides are TGTGCCAGCAGCTTTAGACTAGCGGGGGGGCTTCGGAATGAGCAGTTCTTC. Residues: CASSFRLAGGLRNEQFF.

This chain uses TRBV5-4 with TRBJ1-1; 9 positions agree with TRBD1. V gave up 4 bases and J gave up 2 bases; unmatched junction bases: 6. This CDR3 contains 15 residues. The V gene's germline CDR1 is SGHNT and CDR2 YYREEE (reference sequence). This CDR3 is CASSAQQGANTEAFF. Written as DNA, the CDR3 is TGTGCCAGCAGCGCCCAACAGGGGGCTAACACTGAAGCTTTCTTT.

This clone appeared once. This chain joins TRBV7-2 and TRBJ2-3; D is perhaps TRBD2 (6 bases). Trimming shortened V by 3 bases and J by 3 bases, and 16 bases separated the two germline ends. CDR3 length: 16 amino acids. In germline, CDR1 is SGHTA, CDR2 FQGNSA. The CDR3 nucleotides are TGTGCCAGCAGCTTCGGGACTCAAAAGGCGACAGATACGCAGTATTTT. The encoded protein is CASSFGTQKATDTQYF.

V is TRBV4-3 and J is TRBJ2-7; D is perhaps TRBD2 (7 bases). The V gene's germline CDR1 is LGHNA and CDR2 YSLEER. The CDR3 has 15 residues. V was cut by 0 bases and J by 3 bases, with 12 bases left in between. The CDR3 region has the DNA TGCGCCAGCAGCCAAGATCTAGGGGGGGACTACGAGCAGTACTTC. It yields the protein CASSQDLGGDYEQYF.

The gene calls are TRBV7-9 and TRBJ2-1, with 8 nucleotides matching TRBD2. Trimming cost V 5 bases and J 6 bases; bases outside gene matches: 6. The germline V gene has CDR1 SEHNR and CDR2 FQNEAQ (reference sequence). This CDR3 is 14 amino acids long. The CDR3 region is CASSPGGAVNEQFF. The CDR3 coding sequence is TGTGCCAGCAGCCCCGGGGGGGCGGTCAATGAGCAGTTCTTC.

The chain employs TRBV6-5 and TRBJ1-1, with 11 bases identical to TRBD1. V gave up 7 bases and J gave up 5 bases; unmatched junction bases: 6. This CDR3 has 14 residues. Germline CDR1 and CDR2: MNHEY and SVGAGI. The CDR3 spells CASIRRDRGTEAFF. In DNA, the CDR3 is TGTGCCAGCATCAGGAGGGACAGGGGGACTGAAGCTTTCTTT.

The chain has TRBV7-2 and TRBJ2-5; 8 bases fit TRBD1. V dropped 4 bases and J dropped 2; count of bases not matched to a gene: 3. Germline loops: CDR1 SGHTA, CDR2 FQGNSA. The CDR3 has 14 residues. The CDR3 nucleotides are TGTGCCAGCAGCTCCAGGGGGCGTCAAGAGACCCAGTACTTC. Protein product: CASSSRGRQETQYF.

This chain joins TRBV7-8 and TRBJ2-5; TRBD2 agrees at 14 bases. The germline gives CDR1 SGHVS, CDR2 FQNEAQ. V was clipped by 3 bases and J by 4 bases; unmatched bases: 7. The CDR3 is 17 residues long. CDR3 DNA: TGTGCCAGCAGCTTCGCGACTAGCGGGGGGGCAAGAGAGACCCAGTACTTC. It translates to CASSFATSGGARETQYF.

This chain joins TRBV6-5 and TRBJ2-7; D not resolved. This CDR3 is 15 amino acids long. Trimming stripped 5 bases from V and 0 bases from J, with 14 bases between. Germline V gene lookup returns CDR1 MNHEY and CDR2 SVGAGI. The DNA for the CDR3 is TGTGCCAGCAGTGTGGGCAGGATGAGCTCCTACGAGCAGTACTTC. It encodes CASSVGRMSSYEQYF.

V and J are TRBV28 and TRBJ1-1; unclear D gene. The CDR3 runs 15 residues. V gave up 6 bases and J gave up 5 bases, with 19 bases separating them. Germline V gene sequence: CDR1 MDHEN, CDR2 SYDVKM. This CDR3 reads CASSGRGRGTTEAFF. The CDR3 coding sequence is TGTGCCAGCAGCGGACGCGGACGGGGAACTACTGAAGCTTTCTTT.

The J gene is TRBJ2-7, the V gene TRBV7-2; D perhaps matches TRBD1 (6 bases). Germline loops: CDR1 SGHTA, CDR2 FQGNSA. V dropped 1 base and J dropped 4 bases, with 11 bases sitting between them. This CDR3 comprises 14 residues. The CDR3 protein is CASSLVRGHYEQYF. The CDR3 DNA reads TGTGCCAGCAGCTTAGTCAGGGGACATTACGAGCAGTACTTC.

V is TRBV5-8 and J is TRBJ1-2, with 9 bases lining up with TRBD1. The germline gives CDR1 SGHTS, CDR2 YDEGEE. CDR3 length: 15 amino acids. V lost 4 bases to trimming and J lost 7 bases; unmatched junction nucleotides: 11. Here the CDR3 reads CASSIPGTGHGGYTF. CDR3 nucleotides: TGTGCCAGCAGCATCCCCGGGACAGGGCACGGTGGCTACACCTTC.

V and J are TRBV19 and TRBJ2-3, with D perhaps matching TRBD2 (6 bases). The V end was cut by 5 bases, the J end by 2 bases, with 8 bases between. The CDR3 is made up of 13 amino acids. Germline assignment: CDR1 LNHDA and CDR2 SQIVND (reference sequence). The DNA of the CDR3 is TGTGCCAGTAGTGGCGGGGTCACAGATACGCAGTATTTT. Amino acids: CASSGGVTDTQYF.

V gene TRBV4-3 combines with J gene TRBJ1-4; 9 bases are shared with TRBD1. This CDR3 region has 15 residues. CDR1 is LGHNA, CDR2 YSLEER, per germline. V trimming: 5 bases; J trimming: 4 bases; junction bases outside the gene matches: 5. This CDR3 reads CASSDTGGLNEKLFF. The CDR3 nucleotides read TGCGCCAGCAGCGACACAGGGGGCCTTAATGAAAAACTGTTTTTT.

The chain employs TRBV5-3 and TRBJ1-3; no definite D call. TRBV5-3 is an open reading frame, and its role is uncertain. The CDR3 has 14 amino acids. V shed 4 bases and J shed 0 bases, with 8 bases lying between them. Written as DNA, the CDR3 is TGTGCCAGAAGCCAATACAGCTCTGGAAACACCATATATTTT. Its translation is CARSQYSSGNTIYF.

This sequence joins TRBV7-2 and TRBJ2-3; 10 bases match TRBD2. The germline V gene encodes CDR1 SGHTA and CDR2 FQGNSA. The CDR3 is 15 amino acids. Trimming at V came to 0 bases and at J to 7 bases, leaving 4 bases not matched to a gene. CDR3 sequence (DNA): TGTGCCAGCAGCTTAGCACTAGCGGGGAAACATACGCAGTATTTT. Translated, it gives CASSLALAGKHTQYF.